Reported below is one TCR beta chain. One junction end disagrees with the germline gene, perhaps due to a read error. Assay: immunoSEQ multiplex PCR; the TCRdb copy retains only in-frame clones and omits some. The table records about 97,000 clones, 90% of them present only once. This sample was included in a study of T cell changes during pregnancy in multiple sclerosis. Germline values: CDR1 MNHEY, CDR2 SMNVEV (reference sequence). This CDR3 is 17 amino acids long. This receptor was identified in a female donor in good health, enrolled as a control in a pregnancy study. The rearrangement links TRBV27 to TRBJ2-3, with 16 nucleotides matching TRBD2. This sample comprised peripheral blood, obtained in the second trimester of pregnancy. Here the CDR3 reads CASTKGLAGGSTYTQYF. The CDR3 DNA sequence: TGTGCCAGCACCAAGGGACTAGCGGGAGGGAGCACATATACGCAGTATTTT.